A single sample is the source of the 22 T cell receptor beta chains below, sequenced in a study of cytomegalovirus exposure and HLA in healthy donors. With 60 Vbeta and 13 Jbeta primers, the PCR was carried out. Clones were sequenced by immunoSEQ multiplex PCR, and TCRdb holds only the in-frame ones, with some missing. Found here are around 99,000 clones, over 75% of them singletons; the top ten hold under 5%. The source material was PBMCs. Receptors originate from a male donor in good health and CMV-seronegative.

The chain employs TRBV29-1 and TRBJ1-2; no reliable D call. The germline V gene has CDR1 SQVTM and CDR2 ANQGSEA. This CDR3 comprises 13 residues. The V gene lost 7 bases and the J gene lost 7 bases, with 19 bases spanning the gap. CDR3 sequence (DNA): TGCAGCGGTGGGCGCGATACTGCTTCTGGCTACACCTTC. Its protein is CSGGRDTASGYTF.

This sequence joins TRBV7-6 and TRBJ2-2, with 7 bases aligning to TRBD1. Trimming at V came to 4 bases and at J to 5 bases, leaving 4 bases not matched to a gene. CDR1 and CDR2 (germline): SGHVS, FNYEAQ. The CDR3 runs to 14 residues. The CDR3 sequence is CASSSAGGTGELFF. In DNA, the CDR3 is TGTGCCAGCAGCTCTGCAGGGGGTACCGGGGAGCTGTTTTTT.

This chain connects TRBV6-1 to TRBJ2-1, with D maybe TRBD2 (7 bases). In germline, CDR1 is MNHNS, CDR2 SASEGT. The germline V and J ends were trimmed by 3 bases and 6 bases, with 12 bases remaining between them. CDR3 length equals 14 residues. The CDR3 here is CASSDGGGPNEQFF. CDR3 coding DNA: TGTGCCAGCAGTGATGGGGGGGGGCCCAATGAGCAGTTCTTC.

The rearrangement joins TRBV28 to TRBJ2-3; 7 nucleotides match TRBD2. CDR3 length: 15 amino acids. The germline V gene encodes CDR1 MDHEN and CDR2 SYDVKM. V dropped 1 base and J dropped 5; count of bases not matched to a gene: 6. In DNA, the CDR3 is TGTGCCAGCAGTTTATTGGCCGGGGGGAGAGATACGCAGTATTTT. It is translated as CASSLLAGGRDTQYF.

The chain combines TRBV6-5 with TRBJ2-1, with D possibly being TRBD2 (7 bases). Trimming shortened V by 0 bases and J by 11 bases, and 20 bases separated the two germline ends. This CDR3 comprises 16 residues. CDR1 is MNHEY, CDR2 SVGAGI, per germline. The DNA for the CDR3 is TGTGCCAGCAGTTACTCTCGGCTAGTGAGGGGGGGTAAGCAGTTCTTC. It yields the protein CASSYSRLVRGGKQFF.

The rearrangement joins TRBV5-8 to TRBJ2-1, with 9 bases lining up with TRBD2. Germline trimming cut 5 bases from V and 5 bases from J; bases unmatched to any gene: 8. The length of the CDR3 is 15 residues. From germline, CDR1 is SGHTS and CDR2 YDEGEE. CDR3 sequence: CASSFGLAKNNEQFF. In DNA, the CDR3 is TGTGCCAGCAGTTTTGGACTAGCGAAAAACAATGAGCAGTTCTTC.

This chain connects TRBV5-1 to TRBJ2-1; D is possibly TRBD2 (6 bases). The V gene lost 0 bases and the J gene lost 0 bases, with 10 bases spanning the gap. This CDR3 is built from 16 residues. CDR1 SGHRS and CDR2 YFSETQ come from the germline V gene. CDR3 sequence (DNA): TGCGCCAGCAGCTTGGCCCTCGGGAGCTCCTACAATGAGCAGTTCTTC. Residues: CASSLALGSSYNEQFF.

Notes on this clone: One junction end disagrees with the germline gene, perhaps due to a read error. The rearrangement links TRBV6-1 to TRBJ1-2; D is possibly TRBD1 (6 bases). Germline CDR1 MNHNS, CDR2 SASEGT. The CDR3 is 13 amino acids. CDR3 in amino acids: CVSREQGTYGYTF. In nucleotides, the CDR3 is TGTGTCAGCAGAGAACAGGGCACCTATGGCTACACCTTC.

The chain uses TRBV7-9 and TRBJ2-2, with TRBD2 identical over 9 bases. The CDR3 is 18 amino acids. The germline CDR1 and CDR2 sequences are SEHNR and FQNEAQ (reference sequence). The V segment lost 5 bases and the J segment 1 base; nucleotides outside the gene matches: 11. CDR3: CASSPGLALPMNTGELFF. CDR3 coding DNA: TGTGCCAGCAGCCCGGGACTAGCCCTACCCATGAACACCGGGGAGCTGTTTTTT. The entire variable domain, with the rest obtained from reference TRBV7-9 and TRBJ2-2, is as follows: DTGVSQNPRHKITKRGQNVTFRCDPISEHNRLYWYRQTLGQGPEFLTYFQNEAQLEKSRLLSDRFSAERPKGSFSTLEIQRTEQGDSAMYLCASSPGLALPMNTGELFFGEGSRLTVL.

The chain recombines TRBV4-1 with TRBJ2-3; D is perhaps TRBD1 (5 bases). V lost 8 bases and J 6 bases, leaving 15 bases between the germline ends. The CDR3 has 13 amino acids. Per the germline V gene, CDR1 is MGHRA and CDR2 is YSYEKL. The CDR3 is CASGVPGLDTQYF. The CDR3 nucleotides read TGCGCCAGCGGGGTCCCAGGGTTGGATACGCAGTATTTT.

The chain couples TRBV10-2 to TRBJ2-1, with TRBD1 matching 12 bases. With 6 bases clipped from V and 8 bases from J, the junction kept 8 bases outside the gene matches. The CDR3 is made up of 15 amino acids. In germline, CDR1 is WSHSY, CDR2 SAAADI. This CDR3 is CASRTGTGGSDEQFF. CDR3 sequence (DNA): TGCGCCAGCAGAACCGGGACAGGGGGCTCGGATGAGCAGTTCTTC.

This clone was found once. The rearrangement joins TRBV5-8 to TRBJ1-4; D ambiguous. Germline CDR1 reads SGHTS; CDR2 reads YDEGEE. The CDR3 runs to 17 residues. Trimming took 0 bases from V and 5 from J, leaving 17 bases between them. The CDR3 coding sequence is TGTGCCAGCAGCTTGGGGGGAGGCTGGTTGAAAAATGAAAAACTGTTTTTT. Protein product: CASSLGGGWLKNEKLFF.

The gene calls are TRBV7-2 and TRBJ2-7; weak D call: TRBD2 (5 bases). Per the germline V gene, CDR1 is SGHTA and CDR2 is FQGNSA. The CDR3 is 14 residues long. V gave up 5 bases and J gave up 1 base, with 12 bases separating them. The CDR3 nucleotides are TGTGCCAGCAGCCCCCCTAGCACTTCCTACGAGCAGTACTTC. It is translated as CASSPPSTSYEQYF.

The chain recombines TRBV6-5 with TRBJ2-2; D remains ambiguous. Germline CDR1 and CDR2: MNHEY and SVGAGI. The CDR3 is made up of 15 amino acids. The ends were cut back, 2 bases at V and 3 bases at J, with 10 bases in the middle. CDR3 bases: TGTGCCAGCAGTTACAGCCAGGCTTACACCGGGGAGCTGTTTTTT. This encodes CASSYSQAYTGELFF.

This clone was detected only a few times. The V gene is TRBV5-5, the J gene TRBJ1-1, with 9 nucleotides matching TRBD1. The junction had 9 bases not matched to a gene; V was cut back by 3 bases and J by 3 bases. The germline V gene has CDR1 SGHKS and CDR2 YYEKEE (reference sequence). The CDR3 loop spans 16 amino acids. The CDR3 sequence: CASSSQGAGVDTEAFF. CDR3 sequence (DNA): TGTGCCAGCAGCTCACAGGGGGCTGGGGTGGACACTGAAGCTTTCTTT.

The rearrangement links TRBV5-3 to TRBJ2-1, with D possibly TRBD2 on 5 matching bases. TRBV5-3 is an ORF, with its function uncertain. The CDR3 spans 15 residues. V was trimmed by 4 bases and J by 11 bases, leaving 22 bases between them. CDR3 protein: CARSINSVTNEQQFF. In DNA form, the CDR3 reads TGTGCCAGAAGCATAAATAGCGTTACCAATGAGCAGCAGTTCTTC.

This clone was counted a few times. The CDR3 region is CSAMRLAKNIQYF. In DNA form, the CDR3 reads TGCAGCGCCATGAGGCTAGCCAAAAACATTCAGTACTTC. The rearrangement links TRBV29-1 to TRBJ2-4; D is undetermined. The CDR3 spans 13 residues. CDR1 SQVTM and CDR2 ANQGSEA come from the germline V gene. The germline V and J ends were trimmed by 7 bases and 0 bases, with 10 bases remaining between them.

This clone was seen just once. CDR3 sequence (DNA): TGTGCCAGCAGCCAGGGCTCTGGGGCCAACGTCCTGACTTTC. Amino acids: CASSQGSGANVLTF. V and J are TRBV5-8 and TRBJ2-6; D is perhaps TRBD1 (5 bases). Trimming removed 4 bases at V and 0 bases at J, with 5 bases between. CDR3 length equals 14 residues. Germline V gives CDR1 SGHTS, CDR2 YDEGEE.

This chain uses TRBV25-1 with TRBJ1-2, with 8 bases aligning to TRBD1. The length of the CDR3 is 14 residues. The germline V gene encodes CDR1 MGHDK and CDR2 SYGVNS. The ends lost 4 bases at V and 3 bases at J; junction bases unmatched: 4. The CDR3 coding sequence is TGTGCCAGCAGTGCACTGGACAGGGACTATGGCTACACCTTC. Protein product: CASSALDRDYGYTF.

The CDR3 is CASSWGTTNTEAFF. CDR3 sequence (DNA): TGTGCCAGCTCGTGGGGGACTACGAACACTGAAGCTTTCTTT. This rearrangement joins TRBV6-5 to TRBJ1-1; possibly TRBD1 for D (5 bases). The CDR3 consists of 14 residues. V was clipped by 8 bases and J by 1 base, with 14 bases between them. CDR1 and CDR2 from the germline V gene are MNHEY and SVGAGI.

The chain couples TRBV4-1 to TRBJ2-6; 9 bases match TRBD1. Germline-derived CDR1 and CDR2 are MGHRA and YSYEKL. After removal of 3 bases from V and 2 bases from J, the junction contained 5 bases not matched to a gene. CDR3 length equals 17 residues. The CDR3 loop is CASSQKGDRAGANVLTF. CDR3 bases: TGCGCCAGCAGCCAGAAAGGGGACAGGGCTGGGGCCAACGTCCTGACTTTC.

The chain joins TRBV7-6 to TRBJ2-1, with D possibly being TRBD2 (5 bases). Germline V gene data show CDR1 as SGHVS and CDR2 as FNYEAQ. The CDR3 consists of 15 residues. V lost 5 bases and J lost 3, with 14 bases in between. The CDR3 protein is CASSPEVGNYNEQFF. CDR3 sequence (DNA): TGTGCCAGCAGCCCGGAGGTCGGGAACTACAATGAGCAGTTCTTC.